This T cell receptor (beta chain) was observed in a study of shared clonotypes between healthy human individuals. Study outcomes and limitations: Four donors had about 5.1% of their naive CD4 clonotypes in common.

Per the germline V gene, CDR1 is LNHNV and CDR2 is YYDKDF (reference sequence). The CDR3 sequence is 13 residues long. V was shortened by 0 bases and J by 9 bases, with 9 bases between the two germline ends. Clones were sequenced by immunoSEQ multiplex PCR, and TCRdb holds only the in-frame ones, with some missing. Of about 1 million clones listed, around four fifths are singletons. The table lists this clone with a few counts. Its antigen is not known. The specimen was memory CD4+ T cells sorted from blood. The subset is: CD45RA-negative fraction. The rearrangement uses TRBV15 and TRBJ2-1; no definite D call. The receptor's source is a man between 18 and 29 years old in good health. DNA for the CDR3: TGTGCCACCAGCAGAGATCTTGCTGGTGAGCAGTTCTTC. Translation gives CATSRDLAGEQFF.